A selection of T cell receptor beta chains follows, all from one sample in a study of cytomegalovirus exposure and HLA in healthy donors. The method was immunoSEQ multiplex PCR; TCRdb's version includes in-frame clones alone and lacks a portion of them. The data contain under 50,000 clones, approximately 68% of them singletons. Sequenced sample: PBMCs. The receptors come from a man aged 25-45 years in good health and CMV-seronegative. Each CDR3 is given with its conserved first and last residue. A D gene is named only where the DNA matches it firmly. Clone sizes are given selectively: once, few, many, or a class where the clone is expanded.

>NA|TRBV4-2|NA|TRBJ2-6
TGTGCCAGCAGCCTTGATTCCGGCTCTGGGGCCAACGTCCTGACTTTC
CASSLDSGSGANVLTF
>NA|TRBV15|TRBD2|TRBJ2-7
TGTGCCACCAGCAGAGGTCGAGGGAGCGGGAGGCTATACGAGCAGTACTTC
CATSRGRGSGRLYEQYF
>NA|TRBV29-1|TRBD1|TRBJ2-2
TGCAGCGGGACAGGGGTCACCGGGGAGCTGTTTTTT
CSGTGVTGELFF
>NA|TRBV19|NA|TRBJ1-5
TGTGCCAGTAGTATAATTCTTCCAGATAGCAATCAGCCCCAGCATTTT
CASSIILPDSNQPQHF
>NA|TRBV7-9|NA|TRBJ1-1
TGTGCCAGCAGCTTTGACAGGCCTGAAGCTTTCTTT
CASSFDRPEAFF
>NA|TRBV23-1|NA|TRBJ2-3
TGCGCCAGCAGTCAATCCGGGTCAGATACGCAGTATTTT
CASSQSGSDTQYF
>NA|TRBV6-5|NA|TRBJ2-1
TGTGCCAGCAGTTATACGGGAGCGGAATACAATGAGCAGTTCTTC
CASSYTGAEYNEQFF
>NA|TRBV5-4|NA|TRBJ2-3
TGTGCCTATCAACGGGACTCCACAGATACGCAGTATTTT
CAYQRDSTDTQYF
>few|TRBV5-6|NA|TRBJ2-2
TGTGCCAGCAGCTTGGCGGTTAGTGGCGGGGAGCTGTTTTTT
CASSLAVSGGELFF
>NA|TRBV19|TRBD2|TRBJ2-1
TGTGCCAGTAGCGCGGCGGGAGGGTTTGGCAATGAGCAGTTCTTC
CASSAAGGFGNEQFF
>NA|TRBV20-1|NA|TRBJ2-1
TGCAGTGCGCAGGGCTACAATGAGCAGTTCTTC
CSAQGYNEQFF
>NA|TRBV27|NA|TRBJ2-7
TGTGCCAGCAGCCCGGACTACTACGAGCAGTACTTC
CASSPDYYEQYF
>once|TRBV29-1|TRBD1|TRBJ2-7
TGCAGCGTTGGACAGGGCGCTACCTACGAGCAGTACTTC
CSVGQGATYEQYF
>NA|TRBV27|TRBD1|TRBJ1-1
TGTGCCAGCAGTACCAGGGACAGCGAAACCGGGAACACTGAAGCTTTCTTT
CASSTRDSETGNTEAFF
>few|TRBV5-4|TRBD1|TRBJ2-7
TGTGCCAGCAGCTTGGACGGGACAGCAATCTCCTACGAGCAGTACTTC
CASSLDGTAISYEQYF
>NA|TRBV14|TRBD1|TRBJ2-6
TGTGCCAGCAGCCAGGACAGGGGGCTGGCTGGGGCCAACGTCCTGACTTTC
CASSQDRGLAGANVLTF
>NA|TRBV30|TRBD1|TRBJ1-3
TGTGCCTGTGCGGACAGGGGCTCTGGAAACACCATATATTTT
CACADRGSGNTIYF